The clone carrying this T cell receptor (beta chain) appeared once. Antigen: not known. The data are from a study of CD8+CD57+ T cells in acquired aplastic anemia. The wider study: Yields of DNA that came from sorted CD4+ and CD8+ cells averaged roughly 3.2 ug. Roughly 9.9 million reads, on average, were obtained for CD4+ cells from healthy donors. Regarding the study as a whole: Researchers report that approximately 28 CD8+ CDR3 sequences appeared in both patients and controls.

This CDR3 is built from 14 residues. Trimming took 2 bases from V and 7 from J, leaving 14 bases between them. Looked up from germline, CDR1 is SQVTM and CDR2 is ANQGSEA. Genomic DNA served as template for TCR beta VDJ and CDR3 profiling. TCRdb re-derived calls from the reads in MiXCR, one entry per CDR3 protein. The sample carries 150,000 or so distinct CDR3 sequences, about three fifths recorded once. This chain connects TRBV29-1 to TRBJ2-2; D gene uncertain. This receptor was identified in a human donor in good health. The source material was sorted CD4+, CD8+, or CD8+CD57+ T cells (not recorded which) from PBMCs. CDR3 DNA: TGCAGCGTTGAAAAAGCCTCGATGGGCGGGGAGCTGTTTTTT. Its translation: CSVEKASMGGELFF.